The present T cell receptor beta chain was sequenced within a study of neurological immune-mediated disorders. The CDR3 runs 15 residues. Germline V gene data show CDR1 as MGHRA and CDR2 as YSYEKL. Trimming at V came to 2 bases and at J to 4 bases, leaving 8 bases not matched to a gene. This clonotype was counted at least ten times. In TCRdb, the 5' RACE reads were re-called with MiXCR into one record per CDR3 protein. The sample shows roughly 31,000 distinct CDR3 sequences, under 25% of them seen only once. The receptor was isolated from a man in his fifties or sixties with HTLV-1-associated myelopathy (HAM/TSP). The sequencing sample was made of CD4+ T cells from blood. The V gene is TRBV4-1, the J gene TRBJ2-7; 7 bases align to TRBD1. In DNA, the CDR3 is TGCGCCAGCAGCCAACAGCCGGGACAGACATACGAGCAGTACTTC. Protein product: CASSQQPGQTYEQYF.